This T cell receptor beta chain stems from a study of neurological immune-mediated disorders. The table lists this clonotype with many counts. What it binds is not known. The unsorted libraries had their origin in 2 million PBMCs stored at -80 C. With 10-nucleotide random UMIs included, cDNA was synthesized by 5'RACE. TCRdb reprocessed the 5' RACE reads via MiXCR and lists one record per CDR3 protein. The sample includes 15,000 to 20,000 distinct CDR3 sequences, roughly 21% of them seen just once. Whole-study results and caveats: No CDR3 amino acid sequences were shared by expanded clones across subjects, suggesting private repertoires in all groups.

Germline assignment: CDR1 DFQATT and CDR2 SNEGSKA (reference sequence). CDR3 length: 13 amino acids. J gave up 5 bases and V 6 bases, and 5 bases lay outside the gene matches. This receptor was identified in a man aged 50 to 59 in good health. Sample: PBMCs. The J gene is TRBJ1-5, the V gene TRBV20-1; TRBD1 matches at 9 bases. In DNA form, the CDR3 reads TGCAGTGCCAACCGGGACAGGGATCAGCCCCAGCATTTT. Translated, it gives CSANRDRDQPQHF.